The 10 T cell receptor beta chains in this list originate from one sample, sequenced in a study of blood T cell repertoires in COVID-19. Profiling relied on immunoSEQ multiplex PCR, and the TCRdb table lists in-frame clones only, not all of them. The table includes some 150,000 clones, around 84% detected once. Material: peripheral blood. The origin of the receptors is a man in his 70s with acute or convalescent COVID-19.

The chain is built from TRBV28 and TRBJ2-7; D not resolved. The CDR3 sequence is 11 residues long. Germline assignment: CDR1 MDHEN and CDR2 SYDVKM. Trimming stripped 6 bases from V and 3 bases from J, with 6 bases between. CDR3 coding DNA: TGTGCCAGCAGCGGTAGCTACGAGCAGTACTTC. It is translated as CASSGSYEQYF.

CDR3 region: CASSAEQGIGSPLHF. The CDR3 region has the DNA TGTGCCAGCAGTGCTGAACAGGGGATTGGTTCACCCCTCCACTTT. V and J are TRBV2 and TRBJ1-6; 7 bases agree with TRBD1. CDR1 is SNHLY, CDR2 FYNNEI, per germline. V gave up 4 bases and J gave up 9 bases; unmatched junction bases: 9. This CDR3 has 15 residues.

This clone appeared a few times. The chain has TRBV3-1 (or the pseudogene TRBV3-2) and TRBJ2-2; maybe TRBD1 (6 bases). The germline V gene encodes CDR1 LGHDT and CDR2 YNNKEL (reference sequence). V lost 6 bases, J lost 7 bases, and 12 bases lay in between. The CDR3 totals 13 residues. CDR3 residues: CASSPTGIGELFF. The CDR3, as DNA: TGTGCCAGCAGTCCTACAGGGATCGGGGAGCTGTTTTTT.

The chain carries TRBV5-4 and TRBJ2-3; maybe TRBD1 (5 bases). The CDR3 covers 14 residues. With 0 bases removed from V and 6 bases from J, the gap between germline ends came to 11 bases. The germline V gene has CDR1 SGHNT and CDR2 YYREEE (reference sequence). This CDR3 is CASSLARAEDTQYF. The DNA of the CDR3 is TGTGCCAGCAGCTTGGCCAGGGCGGAGGATACGCAGTATTTT. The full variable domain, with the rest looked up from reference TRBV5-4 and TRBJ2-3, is ETGVTQSPTHLIKTRGQQVTLRCSSQSGHNTVSWYQQALGQGPQFIFQYYREEENGRGNFPPRFSGLQFPNYSSELNVNALELDDSALYLCASSLARAEDTQYFGPGTRLTVL.

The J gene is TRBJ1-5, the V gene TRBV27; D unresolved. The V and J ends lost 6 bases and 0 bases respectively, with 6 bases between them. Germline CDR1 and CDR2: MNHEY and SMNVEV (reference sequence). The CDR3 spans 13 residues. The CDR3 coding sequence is TGTGCCAGCAGGGGAGGTAGCAATCAGCCCCAGCATTTT. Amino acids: CASRGGSNQPQHF.

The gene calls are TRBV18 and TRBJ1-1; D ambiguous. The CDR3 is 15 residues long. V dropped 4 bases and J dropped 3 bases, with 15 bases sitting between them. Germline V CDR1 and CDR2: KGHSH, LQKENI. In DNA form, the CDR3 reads TGTGCCAGCTCACGGAACGCGGACTTTGACACTGAAGCTTTCTTT. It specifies CASSRNADFDTEAFF.

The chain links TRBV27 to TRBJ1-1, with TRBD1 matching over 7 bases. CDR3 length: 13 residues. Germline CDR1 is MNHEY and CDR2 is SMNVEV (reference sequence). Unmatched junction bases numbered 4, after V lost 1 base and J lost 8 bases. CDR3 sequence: CASSLYRGPEAFF. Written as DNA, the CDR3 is TGTGCCAGCAGTTTATACAGGGGCCCCGAAGCTTTCTTT.

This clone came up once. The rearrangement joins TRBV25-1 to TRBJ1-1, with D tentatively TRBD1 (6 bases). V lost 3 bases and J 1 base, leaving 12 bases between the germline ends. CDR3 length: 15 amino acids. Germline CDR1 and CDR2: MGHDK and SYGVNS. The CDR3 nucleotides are TGTGCCAGCAGTGACTACCTACAGGGGAACACTGAAGCTTTCTTT. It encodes CASSDYLQGNTEAFF.

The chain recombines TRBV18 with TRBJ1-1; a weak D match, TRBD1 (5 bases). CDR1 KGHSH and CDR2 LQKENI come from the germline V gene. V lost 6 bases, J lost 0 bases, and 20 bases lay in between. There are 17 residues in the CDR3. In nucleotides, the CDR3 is TGTGCCAGCTCGCCCAACGTATTAGGGGATTTGAACACTGAAGCTTTCTTT. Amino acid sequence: CASSPNVLGDLNTEAFF.

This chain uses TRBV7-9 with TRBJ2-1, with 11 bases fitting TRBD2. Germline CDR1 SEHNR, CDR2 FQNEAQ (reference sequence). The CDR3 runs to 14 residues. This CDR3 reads CAGGLAGGMGEQFF. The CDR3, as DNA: TGTGCAGGCGGACTAGCGGGCGGGATGGGTGAGCAGTTCTTC. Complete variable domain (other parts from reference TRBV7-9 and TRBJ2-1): DTGVSQNPRHKITKRGQNVTFRCDPISEHNRLYWYRQTLGQGPEFLTYFQNEAQLEKSRLLSDRFSAERPKGSFSTLEIQRTEQGDSAMYLCAGGLAGGMGEQFFGPGTRLTVL.